A selection of T cell receptor beta chains follows, all from one sample in a study of blood T cell repertoires in COVID-19. Only in-frame clones appear in the TCRdb table, and some are missing; sequencing was by immunoSEQ multiplex PCR. The sample contains about 190,000 clones, around 85% of which appear only once. Specimen: peripheral blood. The receptors derive from a man in his fifties who had recovered from COVID-19. Both conserved end residues are part of each CDR3. D genes are given only for firm matches. Some rows mark clone size as missing; the rest say once, few, many or name a class of expanded clone.

v_gene	j_gene	abundance	d_gene	CDR3nt	CDR3aa
TRBV30	TRBJ2-7	NA	TRBD1	TGTGCCTGGAGTAACTACAGGGGGTACGAGCAGTACTTC	CAWSNYRGYEQYF
TRBV7-9	TRBJ2-3	few	NA	TGTGCCAGCAGCTTGGACACCGATACGCAGTATTTT	CASSLDTDTQYF
TRBV18	TRBJ1-5	NA	NA	TGTGCCAGCTCAACTCAGGGGTTTCAGCCCCAGCATTTT	CASSTQGFQPQHF
TRBV5-4	TRBJ2-1	few	NA	TGTGCCAGCAGCTTGGAAGTCTTCGGGAACAATGAGCAGTTCTTC	CASSLEVFGNNEQFF
TRBV7-8	TRBJ2-7	NA	NA	TGTGCCAGCAGCTTAGAGCACGGGTTTGGGCAGTACTTC	CASSLEHGFGQYF
TRBV30	TRBJ2-1	NA	TRBD2	TGTGCCTGGAGTGTAAATCGAGGGCTAGCGGGAGGGTGGGAGCAGTTCTTC	CAWSVNRGLAGGWEQFF
TRBV27	TRBJ1-2	NA	NA	TGTGCCAGCAGTTTATTACCAGGGTACGATGGCTACACCTTC	CASSLLPGYDGYTF
TRBV7-9	TRBJ1-1	NA	NA	TGTGCCAGCAGTATCTCGGGAATCCGGACAGTCATGAACACTGAAGCTTTCTTT	CASSISGIRTVMNTEAFF
TRBV5-1	TRBJ1-5	few	TRBD1	TGCGCCAGCAGCTGGACAGGGGGCAGCAATCAGCCCCAGCATTTT	CASSWTGGSNQPQHF
TRBV29-1	TRBJ1-2	NA	TRBD1	TGCAGCGGCCTCTCCGGGACAGCCCATTATGGCTACACCTTC	CSGLSGTAHYGYTF
TRBV10-3	TRBJ1-2	NA	NA	TGTGCCATCAGTGGAACGGGAATTTATGGCTACACCTTC	CAISGTGIYGYTF
TRBV15	TRBJ2-3	NA	TRBD1	TGTGCCACCAGGACGCGGGACAGGGAGTTAGATACGCAGTATTTT	CATRTRDRELDTQYF
TRBV7-2	TRBJ2-3	NA	TRBD2	TGTGCCAGCAGCTCGAGGACTAGCGGGAGCACAGATACGCAGTATTTT	CASSSRTSGSTDTQYF
TRBV24-1	TRBJ2-1	NA	TRBD2	TGTGCCACCAGTGATTATAGAGCGGGGACTAGAAATGAGCAGTTCTTC	CATSDYRAGTRNEQFF
TRBV19	TRBJ2-7	NA	TRBD1	TGTGCCAGTAGTATCCGGGACAGCTCCTACGAGCAGTACTTC	CASSIRDSSYEQYF
TRBV11-2	TRBJ2-1	NA	NA	TGTGCCAGCAGCTTAGACGGAGGACCCATATACAATGAGCAGTTCTTC	CASSLDGGPIYNEQFF
TRBV18	TRBJ2-7	NA	TRBD1	TGTGCCAGCTCACCAACTATGGCAGGGGGCGAGCAGTACTTC	CASSPTMAGGEQYF
TRBV5-1	TRBJ1-6	NA	TRBD1	TGCGCCAGCAGGCGGGACAGGGGAACGGGATCACCCCTCCACTTT	CASRRDRGTGSPLHF
TRBV3-1/TRBV3-2	TRBJ2-2	NA	TRBD2	TGTGCCAGCGGACTAGCGGGGGGGAACACCGGGGAGCTGTTTTTT	CASGLAGGNTGELFF
TRBV20-1	TRBJ1-5	few	NA	TGCAGTGCTAGTATGAGAGGAAATCAGCCCCAGCATTTT	CSASMRGNQPQHF
TRBV14	TRBJ2-7	NA	TRBD1	TGTGCCAGCAGCCGGTCTAGGGGACAGAGATCCTACGAGCAGTACTTC	CASSRSRGQRSYEQYF
TRBV18	TRBJ1-3	NA	NA	TGTGCCAGCTCCCCCGTGGCAGGTCGAAACACCATATATTTT	CASSPVAGRNTIYF
TRBV24-1	TRBJ2-1	once	NA	TGTGCCACCGCAGGGGACCCCATACGGAATGAGCAGTTCTTC	CATAGDPIRNEQFF
TRBV11-1	TRBJ2-7	NA	TRBD2	TGTGCCAGCAGCTTAGAGACAGTAGCGGGGTACGAGCAGTACTTC	CASSLETVAGYEQYF
TRBV11-2	TRBJ2-5	NA	NA	TGTGCCAGCAGCCAGGGGACGTACCAAGAGACCCAGTACTTC	CASSQGTYQETQYF
TRBV10-3	TRBJ1-5	once	TRBD1	TGTGCCATCAGTGAGTCGAGACAGGGGGAGGTCGGCAATCAGCCCCAGCATTTT	CAISESRQGEVGNQPQHF
TRBV3-1/TRBV3-2	TRBJ2-3	few	TRBD1	TGTGCCAGCAGCCAAGCCCCTCCGGGACAGGGCGCAGATACGCAGTATTTT	CASSQAPPGQGADTQYF
TRBV6-6	TRBJ1-1	NA	NA	TGTGCCAGCAGCAATACAGGATACACTGAAGCTTTCTTT	CASSNTGYTEAFF
TRBV7-3	TRBJ2-7	once	TRBD1	TGTGCCAGCAGATCCAGGGGGCGCTCGGCTCGAGAGCAGTACTTC	CASRSRGRSAREQYF
TRBV30	TRBJ1-3	NA	NA	TGTGCCTGGCGGACTCTTCTTCGCTCTGGAAACACCATATATTTT	CAWRTLLRSGNTIYF
TRBV18	TRBJ2-7	NA	TRBD2	TGTGCCAGCTCGGGGACTAGCTCCTACGAGCAGTACTTC	CASSGTSSYEQYF
TRBV28	TRBJ2-1	NA	NA	TGTGCCAGCGGCTCTAGCTACAATGAGCAGTTCTTC	CASGSSYNEQFF
TRBV5-1	TRBJ2-3	NA	TRBD1	TGCGCCAGCAGCCTACCGGGACAGGGGGCATATACGCAGTATTTT	CASSLPGQGAYTQYF
TRBV2	TRBJ2-2	once	TRBD1	TGTGCCAGCAATCCACAGGGGTACGGGGAGCTGTTTTTT	CASNPQGYGELFF
TRBV5-1	TRBJ2-2	NA	TRBD1	TGCGCCAGCAGCCTACAGGGGGCCCGCACCGGGGAGCTGTTTTTT	CASSLQGARTGELFF
TRBV6-1	TRBJ2-7	NA	TRBD2	TGTGCCAGCAGTGAAGCAGGGGCTAGCGGGAGGGTTCTCGGGCAGTACTTC	CASSEAGASGRVLGQYF
TRBV4-1	TRBJ1-3	NA	NA	TGCGCCAGCAGCCGGAGTGGAGCCCGCTCTGGAAACACCATATATTTT	CASSRSGARSGNTIYF
TRBV3-1/TRBV3-2	TRBJ1-2	NA	TRBD1	TGTGCCAGCAGCTCGCTAATTAGGGACAGTAAGATCTCGGGCTACACCTTC	CASSSLIRDSKISGYTF
TRBV20-1	TRBJ2-2	NA	NA	TGCAGTGCTAGTTTGTTCCGACTAGTCACCGGGGAGCTGTTTTTT	CSASLFRLVTGELFF
TRBV18	TRBJ2-1	NA	NA	TGTGCCAGCTCAATTCCGGGACTTCCACAAGATGAGCAGTTCTTC	CASSIPGLPQDEQFF
TRBV2	TRBJ2-1	NA	TRBD2	TGTGCCAGCAGCAATCTCGGCGGGGGTTTCAATGAGCAGTTCTTC	CASSNLGGGFNEQFF
TRBV5-4	TRBJ2-7	NA	NA	TGTGCCAGCAGACTGACGACGCGGGGGCCAGGACCCTCCTACGAGCAGTACTTC	CASRLTTRGPGPSYEQYF
TRBV15	TRBJ2-7	NA	TRBD1	TGTGCCACCAGCCTGGACAGGGGTTTGGACGAGCAGTACTTC	CATSLDRGLDEQYF
TRBV6-5	TRBJ1-2	NA	TRBD1	TGTGCCAGCAGTTACCGCGAGGGACAGGGAACCTATGGCTACACCTTC	CASSYREGQGTYGYTF
TRBV18	TRBJ2-7	NA	TRBD2	TGTGCCAGCTCCTCAAGGGGACTAACGAGCTACGAGCAGTACTTC	CASSSRGLTSYEQYF
TRBV7-2	TRBJ1-1	few	NA	TGTGCCAGCAGCTTAGGTCAGATGAACACTGAAGCTTTCTTT	CASSLGQMNTEAFF
TRBV28	TRBJ2-3	once	TRBD2	TGTGCCAGCAGTGAGTTACGGGAGGGCAGAGATACGCAGTATTTT	CASSELREGRDTQYF
TRBV7-7	TRBJ2-5	NA	NA	TGTGCCAGCAGCTTAGATCTCGAGTTCGGGACCCAGTACTTC	CASSLDLEFGTQYF
TRBV6-1	TRBJ1-6	NA	NA	TGTGCCAGCAGTGAAGGACCAACGGGGTTTGGTTCACCCCTCCACTTT	CASSEGPTGFGSPLHF
TRBV7-9	TRBJ1-2	once	TRBD1	TGTGCCAGCAGCGACAGGGGGAATAACTATGGCTACACCTTC	CASSDRGNNYGYTF
TRBV30	TRBJ2-7	once	TRBD2	TGTGCCTGGAGTCGGGGCGGGAGCTCCTACGAGCAGTACTTC	CAWSRGGSSYEQYF
TRBV29-1	TRBJ2-1	NA	NA	TGCAGCGTTGAAGGGAGATCAGGGTACTACAATGAGCAGTTCTTC	CSVEGRSGYYNEQFF
TRBV4-3	TRBJ2-7	NA	TRBD2	TGCGCCAGCAGCCAAGATGGCCCTAGCGGAACCTACGAGCAGTACTTC	CASSQDGPSGTYEQYF
TRBV16	TRBJ1-1	NA	TRBD1	TGTGCCAGCAGCCGGTTCAGGGGGCAGAACACTGAAGCTTTCTTT	CASSRFRGQNTEAFF
TRBV9	TRBJ2-1	NA	TRBD1	TGTGCCGGCAGCGTCGTGGACAGGGGCTACAATGAGCAGTTCTTC	CAGSVVDRGYNEQFF